This is a list of T cell receptor beta chains from one sample in a study of beta chain features in type 1 diabetes. Method: immunoSEQ multiplex PCR; TCRdb's copy keeps in-frame clones and lacks some. The data contain fewer than 250,000 clones, 13% to 15% of them seen just once; the ten biggest clones take up about 0.026%. The sequencing sample was made of naive CD4+ T cells from blood. The origin of the receptors is a woman in her thirties or forties in good health. CDR3s include the opening cysteine and the closing phenylalanine or tryptophan. Fields, in order: V gene, J gene, CDR3 protein.

V gene: TRBV7-2; J gene: TRBJ2-5; CDR3 protein: CASSSRMGNEGETQYF
V gene: TRBV4-1; J gene: TRBJ1-4; CDR3 protein: CASSQVRTGTFATNEKLFF
V gene: TRBV6-5; J gene: TRBJ1-1; CDR3 protein: CASSKQFQNTEAFF
V gene: TRBV6-5; J gene: TRBJ2-5; CDR3 protein: CASSFGLARGETQYF
V gene: TRBV28; J gene: TRBJ1-1; CDR3 protein: CASRPRGTAEAFF
V gene: TRBV7-9; J gene: TRBJ2-4; CDR3 protein: CASSSTTGKGKNIQYF
V gene: TRBV6-5; J gene: TRBJ2-3; CDR3 protein: CASSLSGAGTDTQYF
V gene: TRBV6-5; J gene: TRBJ2-2; CDR3 protein: CASSPLAGDTGELFF
V gene: TRBV5-1; J gene: TRBJ2-3; CDR3 protein: CASSSDRGTDTQYF
V gene: TRBV7-2; J gene: TRBJ1-5; CDR3 protein: CASSLGGSGNQPQHF
V gene: TRBV6-1; J gene: TRBJ1-2; CDR3 protein: CASSEALRGYGYTF
V gene: TRBV10-1; J gene: TRBJ2-3; CDR3 protein: CASSESGTGSDTQYF
V gene: TRBV5-4; J gene: TRBJ2-3; CDR3 protein: CASSVSGLDTQYF
V gene: TRBV4-1; J gene: TRBJ2-7; CDR3 protein: CASSRGGQGAYEQYF
V gene: TRBV5-1; J gene: TRBJ1-4; CDR3 protein: CASSPGQGYEKLFF
V gene: TRBV5-1; J gene: TRBJ1-2; CDR3 protein: CASTRGQGQEIDYGYTF
V gene: TRBV7-6; J gene: TRBJ2-5; CDR3 protein: CASSFRLSRETQYF
V gene: TRBV5-1; J gene: TRBJ2-5; CDR3 protein: CASSVSGVRGETQYF
V gene: TRBV7-9; J gene: TRBJ1-2; CDR3 protein: CASSLGPLGQGYGYTF
V gene: TRBV6-5; J gene: TRBJ2-1; CDR3 protein: CASSYRGAGNNEQFF
V gene: TRBV7-9; J gene: TRBJ2-2; CDR3 protein: CASSLRGSGANTGELFF
V gene: TRBV4-1; J gene: TRBJ2-2; CDR3 protein: CASSQPLAGNTGELFF
V gene: TRBV19; J gene: TRBJ1-1; CDR3 protein: CASSGDDRLNEAFF
V gene: TRBV19; J gene: TRBJ2-1; CDR3 protein: CASSAPGLARAEQFF
V gene: TRBV18; J gene: TRBJ2-1; CDR3 protein: CASSPAGGYNEQFF
V gene: TRBV29-1; J gene: TRBJ2-1; CDR3 protein: CSVTTGGGQFF
V gene: TRBV2; J gene: TRBJ2-7; CDR3 protein: CASSPRQGQYF